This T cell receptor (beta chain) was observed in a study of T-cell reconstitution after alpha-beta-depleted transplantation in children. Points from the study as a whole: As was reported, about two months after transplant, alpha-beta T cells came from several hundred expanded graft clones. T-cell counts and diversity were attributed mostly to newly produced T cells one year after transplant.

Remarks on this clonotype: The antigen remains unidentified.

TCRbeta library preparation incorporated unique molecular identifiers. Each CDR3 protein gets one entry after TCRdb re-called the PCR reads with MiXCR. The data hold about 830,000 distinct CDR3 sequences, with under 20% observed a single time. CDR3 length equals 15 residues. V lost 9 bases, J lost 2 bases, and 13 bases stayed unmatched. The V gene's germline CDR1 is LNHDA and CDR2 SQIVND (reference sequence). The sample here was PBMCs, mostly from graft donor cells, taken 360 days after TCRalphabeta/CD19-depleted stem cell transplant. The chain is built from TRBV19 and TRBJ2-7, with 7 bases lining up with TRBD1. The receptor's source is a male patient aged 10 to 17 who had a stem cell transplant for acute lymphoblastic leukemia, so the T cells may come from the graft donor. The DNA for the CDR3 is TGTGCCAGCAGGGGTGACAGGGATCAAACCTACGAGCAGTACTTC. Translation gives CASRGDRDQTYEQYF.